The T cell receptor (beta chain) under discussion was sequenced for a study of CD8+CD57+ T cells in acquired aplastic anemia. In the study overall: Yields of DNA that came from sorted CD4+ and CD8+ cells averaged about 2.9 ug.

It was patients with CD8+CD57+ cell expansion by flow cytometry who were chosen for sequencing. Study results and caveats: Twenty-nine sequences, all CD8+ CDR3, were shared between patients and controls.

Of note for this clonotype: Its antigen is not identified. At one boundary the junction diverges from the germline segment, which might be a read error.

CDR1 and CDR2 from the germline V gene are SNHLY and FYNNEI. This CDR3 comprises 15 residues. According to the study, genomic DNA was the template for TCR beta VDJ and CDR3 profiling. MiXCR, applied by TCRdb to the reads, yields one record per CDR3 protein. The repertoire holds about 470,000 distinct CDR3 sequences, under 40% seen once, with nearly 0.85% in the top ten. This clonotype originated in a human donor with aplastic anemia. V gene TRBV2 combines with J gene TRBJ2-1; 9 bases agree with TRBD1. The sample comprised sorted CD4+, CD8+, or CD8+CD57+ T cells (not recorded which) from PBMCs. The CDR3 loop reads CATSDTGTGINEQFF. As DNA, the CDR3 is TGTGCCACCAGTGATACCGGGACAGGGATCAATGAGCAGTTCTTC.